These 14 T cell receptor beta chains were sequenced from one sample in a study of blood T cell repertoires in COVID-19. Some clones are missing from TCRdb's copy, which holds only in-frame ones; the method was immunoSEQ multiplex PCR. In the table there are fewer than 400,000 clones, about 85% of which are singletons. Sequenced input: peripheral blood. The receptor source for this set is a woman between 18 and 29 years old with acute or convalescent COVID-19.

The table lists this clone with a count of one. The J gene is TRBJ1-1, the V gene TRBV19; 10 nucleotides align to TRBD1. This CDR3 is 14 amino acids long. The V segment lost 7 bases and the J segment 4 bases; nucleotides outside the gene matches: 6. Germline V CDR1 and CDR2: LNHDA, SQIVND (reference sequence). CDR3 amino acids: CASTATGGPTEAFF. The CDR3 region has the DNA TGTGCCAGTACCGCGACAGGGGGCCCCACTGAAGCTTTCTTT. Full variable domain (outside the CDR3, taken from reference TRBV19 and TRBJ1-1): DGGITQSPKYLFRKEGQNVTLSCEQNLNHDAMYWYRQDPGQGLRLIYYSQIVNDFQKGDIAEGYSVSREKKESFPLTVTSAQKNPTAFYLCASTATGGPTEAFFGQGTRLTVV.

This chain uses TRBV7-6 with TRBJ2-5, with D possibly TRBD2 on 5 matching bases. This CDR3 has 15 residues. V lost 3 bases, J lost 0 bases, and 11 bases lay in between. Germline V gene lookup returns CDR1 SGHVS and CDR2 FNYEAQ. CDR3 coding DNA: TGTGCCAGCAGCTTGAGTCCGGGGTACCAAGAGACCCAGTACTTC. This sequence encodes CASSLSPGYQETQYF.

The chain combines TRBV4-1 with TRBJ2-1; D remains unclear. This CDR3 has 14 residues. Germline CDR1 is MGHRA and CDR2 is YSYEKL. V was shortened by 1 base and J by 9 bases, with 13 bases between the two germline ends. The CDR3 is CASSQGTLNTEQFF. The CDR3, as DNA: TGCGCCAGCAGCCAAGGAACCCTTAACACTGAGCAGTTCTTC.

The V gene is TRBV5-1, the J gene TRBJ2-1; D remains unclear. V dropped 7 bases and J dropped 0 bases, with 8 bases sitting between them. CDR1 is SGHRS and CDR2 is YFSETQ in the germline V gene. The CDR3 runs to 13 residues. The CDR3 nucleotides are TGCGCCAGCTCGCCGGGCTCCTACAATGAGCAGTTCTTC. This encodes CASSPGSYNEQFF. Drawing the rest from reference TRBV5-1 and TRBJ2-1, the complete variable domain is KAGVTQTPRYLIKTRGQQVTLSCSPISGHRSVSWYQQTPGQGLQFLFEYFSETQRNKGNFPGRFSGRQFSNSRSEMNVSTLELGDSALYLCASSPGSYNEQFFGPGTRLTVL.

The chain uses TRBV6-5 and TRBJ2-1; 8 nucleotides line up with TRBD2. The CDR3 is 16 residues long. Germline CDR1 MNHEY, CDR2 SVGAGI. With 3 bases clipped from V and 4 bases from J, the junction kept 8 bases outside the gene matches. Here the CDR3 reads CASSYRSGGEYNEQFF. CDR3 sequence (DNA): TGTGCCAGCAGTTATAGGTCCGGGGGGGAGTACAATGAGCAGTTCTTC.

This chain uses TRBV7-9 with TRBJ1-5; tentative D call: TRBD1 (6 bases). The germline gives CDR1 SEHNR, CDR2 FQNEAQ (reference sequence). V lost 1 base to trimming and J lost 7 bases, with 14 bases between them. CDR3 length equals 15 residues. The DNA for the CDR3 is TGTGCCAGCAGCTTAGATGCGGGGGGCTTGCAGCCCCAGCATTTT. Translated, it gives CASSLDAGGLQPQHF.

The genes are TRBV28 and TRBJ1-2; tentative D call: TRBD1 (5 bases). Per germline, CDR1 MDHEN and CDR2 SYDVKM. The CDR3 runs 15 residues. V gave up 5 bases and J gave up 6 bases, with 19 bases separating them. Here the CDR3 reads CASSKGATREHGYTF. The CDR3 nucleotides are TGTGCCAGCAGTAAAGGGGCCACCCGGGAGCATGGCTACACCTTC.

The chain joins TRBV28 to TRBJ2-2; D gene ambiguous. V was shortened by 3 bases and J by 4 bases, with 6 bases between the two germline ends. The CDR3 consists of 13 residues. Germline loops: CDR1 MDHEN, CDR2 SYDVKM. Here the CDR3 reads CASSFRVTGELFF. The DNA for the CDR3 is TGTGCCAGCAGTTTCCGTGTCACCGGGGAGCTGTTTTTT. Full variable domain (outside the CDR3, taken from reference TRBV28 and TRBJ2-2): DVKVTQSSRYLVKRTGEKVFLECVQDMDHENMFWYRQDPGLGLRLIYFSYDVKMKEKGDIPEGYSVSREKKERFSLILESASTNQTSMYLCASSFRVTGELFFGEGSRLTVL.

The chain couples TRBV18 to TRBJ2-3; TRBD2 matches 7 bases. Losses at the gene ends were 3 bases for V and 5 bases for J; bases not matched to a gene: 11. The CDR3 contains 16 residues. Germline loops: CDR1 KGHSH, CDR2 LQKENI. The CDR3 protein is CASSPGTSGALDTQYF. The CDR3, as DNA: TGTGCCAGCTCACCGGGGACGAGCGGGGCATTAGATACGCAGTATTTT.

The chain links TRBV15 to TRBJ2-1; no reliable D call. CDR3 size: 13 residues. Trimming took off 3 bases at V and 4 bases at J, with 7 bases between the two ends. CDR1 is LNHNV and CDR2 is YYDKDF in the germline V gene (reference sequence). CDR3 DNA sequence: TGTGCCACCAGCAGTTGGAGTTACAATGAGCAGTTCTTC. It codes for CATSSWSYNEQFF.

The CDR3 protein is CASSHADRDGYTF. The CDR3 region has the DNA TGTGCCAGCAGCCATGCTGACAGGGATGGCTACACCTTC. This chain uses TRBV3-1 (or the pseudogene TRBV3-2) with TRBJ1-2; TRBD1 agrees at 7 bases. This CDR3 comprises 13 residues. CDR1 is LGHDT, CDR2 YNNKEL, per germline (reference sequence). J lost 6 bases, V lost 3 bases, and 4 bases had no gene match.

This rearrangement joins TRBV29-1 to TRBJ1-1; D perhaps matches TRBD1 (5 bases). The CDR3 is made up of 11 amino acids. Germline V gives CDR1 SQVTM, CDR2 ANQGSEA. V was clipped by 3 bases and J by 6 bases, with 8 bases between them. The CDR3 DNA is TGCAGCGTTGATCGGGGGGCTGAAGCTTTCTTT. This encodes CSVDRGAEAFF.

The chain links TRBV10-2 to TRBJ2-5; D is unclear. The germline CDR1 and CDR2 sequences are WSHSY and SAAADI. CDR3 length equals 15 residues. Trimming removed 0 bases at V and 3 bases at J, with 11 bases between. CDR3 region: CASSESITVKETQYF. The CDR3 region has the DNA TGCGCCAGCAGTGAGTCGATAACAGTGAAAGAGACCCAGTACTTC.

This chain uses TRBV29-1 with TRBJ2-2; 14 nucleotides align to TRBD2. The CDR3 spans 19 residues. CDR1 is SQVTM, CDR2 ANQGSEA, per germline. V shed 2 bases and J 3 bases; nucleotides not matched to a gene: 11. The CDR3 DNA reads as TGCAGCGTTGAATCCCCCGTAGGGACTAGCGGGGGATACACCGGGGAGCTGTTTTTT. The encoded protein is CSVESPVGTSGGYTGELFF.